The 31 T cell receptor beta chains given below trace back to one sample, sequenced in a study of neurological immune-mediated disorders. MiXCR, run by TCRdb on the 5' RACE reads, gives a single entry per CDR3 protein. The table has about 28,000 distinct CDR3 sequences, approximately 12% seen once. Input material: PBMCs. These receptor sequences come from a man between 60 and 70 years old in good health.

In this sample, this clonotype turned up many times. The chain recombines TRBV7-9 with TRBJ1-1; D gene ambiguous. The CDR3 is 14 residues long. CDR1 SEHNR and CDR2 FQNEAQ come from the germline V gene (reference sequence). Trimming cost V 5 bases and J 10 bases, with 20 bases left between them. The CDR3 region is CASSPAGLENVAFF. The CDR3 DNA sequence: TGTGCCAGCAGCCCGGCGGGGTTGGAGAACGTAGCTTTCTTT.

Note on this clonotype: Since no conserved phenylalanine or tryptophan closes the CDR3, a read error is the likely cause. CDR3 DNA sequence: TGTGCCAGCAGATACTCCACAGATACGCAGTATTCT. Translated: CASRYSTDTQYS. The rearrangement joins TRBV2 to TRBJ2-3; no firm D call. Germline CDR1 SNHLY, CDR2 FYNNEI. Trimming pared 6 bases from V and 2 bases from J, leaving 6 bases between. The CDR3 contains 12 residues.

The sample holds many counts of this clonotype. The rearrangement joins TRBV20-1 to TRBJ2-5, with TRBD2 as a possible D gene (5 bases). The germline gives CDR1 DFQATT, CDR2 SNEGSKA (reference sequence). This CDR3 is built from 15 residues. Trimming cost V 3 bases and J 1 base, with 15 bases left between them. Here the CDR3 reads CSASADWASQETQYF. The CDR3 DNA reads as TGCAGTGCTAGCGCGGACTGGGCTTCCCAAGAGACCCAGTACTTC.

This clonotype was found many times. This chain uses TRBV29-1 with TRBJ2-4; D gene uncertain. Germline loops: CDR1 SQVTM, CDR2 ANQGSEA. This CDR3 has 14 amino acids. Trimming took off 2 bases at V and 1 base at J, with 9 bases between the two ends. CDR3 nucleotides: TGCAGCGTTGAACCGGTGGAGGCCAAAAACATTCAGTACTTC. Translation gives CSVEPVEAKNIQYF.

In regard to this clonotype: A much larger clone differs from this one at a single base, so this may be a read error. The gene calls are TRBV6-5 and TRBJ2-3, with D tentatively TRBD2 (6 bases). The CDR3 sequence is 17 residues long. V was pared by 4 bases and J by 4 bases, with 21 bases between. The V gene's germline CDR1 is MNHEY and CDR2 SVGAGI. This CDR3 is CASSFSRLGRRPDTQYF. The DNA for the CDR3 is TGTGCCAGCAGTTTTTCGAGACTAGGCCGGCGCCCAGATACGCAGTATTTT.

On this clonotype: This could be a read error, since a much larger clone is one nucleotide away. V and J are TRBV3-2 and TRBJ1-1; TRBD1, the table's D call, lacks a check against the DNA. TRBV3-2 is given as a pseudogene. The CDR3 contains 14 residues. CDR3 nucleotide sequence: TGTGCCAGCAGGGGGTACAGGAGGAACACTGAAGCTTTCTTT. Protein product: CASRGYRRNTEAFF.

There are a few counts of this clonotype. The genes are TRBV3-1 and TRBJ2-7; TRBD1 matches at 10 bases. After removal of 5 bases from V and 2 bases from J, the junction contained 15 bases not matched to a gene. Germline V lookup: CDR1 LGHDT, CDR2 YNNKEL (reference sequence). The CDR3 is 18 residues long. This CDR3 reads CASSSNNPGQGDTYEQYF. The CDR3 region has the DNA TGTGCCAGCAGCTCAAATAACCCCGGACAGGGGGATACCTACGAGCAGTACTTC.

This clonotype appeared many times. One junction end does not reproduce the germline sequence, and a read error may be involved. The chain employs TRBV6-2 or TRBV6-3 and TRBJ2-1; the match to TRBD2 covers 8 bases. The CDR3 consists of 15 residues. Germline CDR1 is MNHEY and CDR2 is SVGEGT. The CDR3 bases are TGTGCCAGCAGTTACAGTCAGGGGAGTGGGCGGGAGGAAGTCTTC. Translated, it gives CASSYSQGSGREEVF.

This clonotype was counted many times. The chain employs TRBV7-2 and TRBJ2-7; either TRBD1 or TRBD2 may fit D (5 bases each). Trimming removed 4 bases from V and 0 bases from J, with 10 bases in between. The germline gives CDR1 SGHTA, CDR2 FQGNSA. CDR3 size: 14 residues. Written as DNA, the CDR3 is TGTGCCAGCAGCTGGGGACCTAGCTCCTACGAGCAGTACTTC. Encoded protein: CASSWGPSSYEQYF.

This clonotype occurred many times. The V and J genes are TRBV5-6 and TRBJ2-1, with 9 nucleotides matching TRBD2. Germline assignment: CDR1 SGHDT and CDR2 YYEEEE. The trim removed 5 bases at V and 8 bases at J, leaving 5 bases unmatched. CDR3 length equals 13 residues. In DNA, the CDR3 is TGTGCCAGCAGTCCTAGCGGGATCGATGAGCAGTTCTTC. Translated: CASSPSGIDEQFF.

Ten or more counts support this clonotype. The rearrangement joins TRBV28 to TRBJ2-1; the D is unclear. V was pared by 7 bases and J by 2 bases, with 12 bases between. The CDR3 spans 14 residues. Germline CDR1 and CDR2: MDHEN and SYDVKM. CDR3 protein: CASKFGGTYNEQFF. As DNA, the CDR3 is TGTGCCAGCAAGTTCGGCGGCACCTACAATGAGCAGTTCTTC.

This clonotype was counted at least ten times. This rearrangement joins TRBV2 to TRBJ2-2; TRBD2 agrees at 11 bases. Germline V gene lookup returns CDR1 SNHLY and CDR2 FYNNEI. This CDR3 contains 16 residues. V lost 3 bases and J lost 4; bases outside the gene matches: 4. The CDR3, as DNA: TGTGCCAGCAGTGACAGTACTAGCGGGGGCACCGGGGAGCTGTTTTTT. Translation gives CASSDSTSGGTGELFF.

This clonotype was detected ten times or more. The J gene is TRBJ2-3, the V gene TRBV12-3 or TRBV12-4; no clear D gene. The CDR3 length is 16 residues. Trimming took 2 bases from V and 1 from J, leaving 13 bases between them. CDR3 nucleotides: TGTGCCAGCAGTTTATCCCAGGCGAAGGGCACAGATACGCAGTATTTT. Protein: CASSLSQAKGTDTQYF.

Ten or more counts support this clonotype. The chain joins TRBV12-3 or TRBV12-4 to TRBJ1-6; TRBD1 might be the D (5 bases). Trimming left V 4 bases short and J 14 bases short, with 9 bases between. This CDR3 contains 11 residues. The CDR3 nucleotides read TGTGCCAGCAGTTGGGACGGAACCCTCCACTTT. It specifies CASSWDGTLHF.

This clonotype was observed once. The chain carries TRBV20-1 and TRBJ2-1; D may be TRBD1 or TRBD2 (6 bases each). CDR1 and CDR2 from the germline V gene are DFQATT and SNEGSKA (reference sequence). V shed 5 bases and J shed 10 bases, with 21 bases lying between them. The CDR3 extends over 14 amino acids. CDR3 in DNA: TGCAGTGCTGGCCTAGAGGGGGGAATAAAGGAGCAGTTCTTC. Amino acid sequence: CSAGLEGGIKEQFF.

Many counts were recorded for this clonotype. This chain joins TRBV7-6 and TRBJ1-3; unclear D gene. Germline V gives CDR1 SGHVS, CDR2 FNYEAQ. The V end was cut by 5 bases, the J end by 2 bases, with 10 bases between. The CDR3 length is 14 residues. CDR3 amino acids: CASSRDLTGNTIYF. In DNA form, the CDR3 reads TGTGCCAGCAGCCGAGACCTTACTGGAAACACCATATATTTT.

This chain uses TRBV30 with TRBJ1-2; D unclear. CDR3 length equals 13 residues. CDR1 GTSNPN and CDR2 SVGIG come from the germline V gene (reference sequence). V dropped 2 bases and J dropped 0 bases, with 7 bases sitting between them. CDR3 amino acids: CAWSPRANYGYTF. CDR3 coding DNA: TGTGCCTGGAGTCCAAGGGCTAACTATGGCTACACCTTC.

This clonotype was picked up many times. V usage is TRBV12-3 or TRBV12-4 and J usage is TRBJ1-1; D remains ambiguous. Trimming shortened V by 0 bases and J by 3 bases, and 8 bases separated the two germline ends. The CDR3 consists of 14 residues. CDR3 bases: TGTGCCAGCAGTTTAGCAGGGCGGGACACTGAAGCTTTCTTT. Amino acids: CASSLAGRDTEAFF.

The table lists this clonotype with many counts. The chain joins TRBV10-3 to TRBJ2-1; no clear D gene. Germline lookup yields CDR1 ENHRY and CDR2 SYGVKD. This CDR3 spans 12 amino acids. Trimming left V 8 bases short and J 8 bases short, with 13 bases between. The CDR3 bases are TGTGCCATCTCGTCTAGAAGAGATGAGCAGTTCTTC. Translating gives CAISSRRDEQFF.

This clonotype was detected ten times or more. V and J are TRBV7-2 and TRBJ1-2; the D is unclear. Deletions cut 0 bases from V and 4 bases from J, with 9 bases between. Per the germline V gene, CDR1 is SGHTA and CDR2 is FQGNSA. This CDR3 comprises 14 residues. DNA of the CDR3: TGTGCCAGCAGCTTAGCGTGGGTGGGCTATGGCTACACCTTC. Encoded protein: CASSLAWVGYGYTF.

The V and J genes are TRBV3-1 and TRBJ2-7; D is possibly TRBD2 (5 bases). This CDR3 is 16 amino acids long. Germline V lookup: CDR1 LGHDT, CDR2 YNNKEL (reference sequence). V was clipped by 0 bases and J by 2 bases, with 14 bases between them. CDR3 loop: CASSQDSFGGPYEQYF. CDR3 nucleotides: TGTGCCAGCAGCCAAGACTCCTTTGGCGGGCCCTACGAGCAGTACTTC.

This clonotype was recorded many times. The chain has TRBV6-6 and TRBJ2-1; 7 nucleotides align to TRBD2. Germline V gene data show CDR1 as MNHNY and CDR2 as SVGAGI (reference sequence). Trimming removed 5 bases from V and 2 bases from J; junction bases left unmatched: 9. CDR3 length: 16 residues. CDR3 in DNA: TGTGCCAGCAGTGGAGGGACTATCCCTGCCTACAATGAGCAGTTCTTC. It specifies CASSGGTIPAYNEQFF.

This clonotype was detected ten times or more. This chain joins TRBV9 and TRBJ1-5; 8 nucleotides line up with TRBD1. Germline V lookup: CDR1 SGDLS, CDR2 YYNGEE. J gave up 5 bases and V 3 bases, and 7 bases lay outside the gene matches. The CDR3 length is 15 residues. CDR3 bases: TGTGCCAGCAGCGGCGCAGGGGGCGCATATCAGCCCCAGCATTTT. Its translation: CASSGAGGAYQPQHF.

This clonotype was seen ten or more times. This rearrangement joins TRBV9 to TRBJ1-1; D gene unclear. Trimming stripped 0 bases from V and 3 bases from J, with 3 bases between. The CDR3 totals 12 residues. Germline V CDR1 and CDR2: SGDLS, YYNGEE. The CDR3 DNA is TGTGCCAGCAGCGTAGCAGACACTGAAGCTTTCTTT. This codes for CASSVADTEAFF.

This clonotype was detected ten times or more. The chain recombines TRBV20-1 with TRBJ1-5, with D perhaps matching TRBD1 (5 bases). The CDR3 contains 15 residues. Trimming stripped 2 bases from V and 0 bases from J, with 11 bases between. In germline, CDR1 is DFQATT, CDR2 SNEGSKA (reference sequence). The CDR3 region is CSARMWGSSNQPQHF. CDR3 DNA: TGCAGTGCTAGAATGTGGGGGTCTAGCAATCAGCCCCAGCATTTT.

This clonotype was recorded at least ten times. The chain is built from TRBV6-2 or TRBV6-3 and TRBJ1-2; weak D call: TRBD1 (6 bases). The germline V gene has CDR1 MNHEY and CDR2 SVGEGT. Trimming shortened V by 8 bases and J by 7 bases, and 20 bases separated the two germline ends. The CDR3 is made up of 14 amino acids. In DNA, the CDR3 is TGTGCCAGCGGCAGGGGACGCGCGGGAGGTGGCTACACCTTC. Translating it yields CASGRGRAGGGYTF.

This clonotype was detected many times. V and J are TRBV29-1 and TRBJ2-7, with D uncertain. V gave up 4 bases and J gave up 0 bases, with 10 bases separating them. The CDR3 has 13 amino acids. Germline V gene lookup returns CDR1 SQVTM and CDR2 ANQGSEA. The CDR3 sequence: CSVAGRTSYEQYF. In DNA, the CDR3 is TGCAGCGTTGCCGGGCGTACCTCCTACGAGCAGTACTTC.

This clonotype was observed at least ten times. The V call is TRBV12-3 or TRBV12-4, the J call TRBJ2-2; 8 bases fit TRBD1. The CDR3 length is 17 residues. With 1 base clipped from V and 3 bases from J, the junction kept 7 bases outside the gene matches. The CDR3 here is CASSLERQGRDTGELFF. CDR3 sequence (DNA): TGTGCCAGCAGTTTAGAACGACAGGGGAGAGACACCGGGGAGCTGTTTTTT.

The chain employs TRBV7-8 and TRBJ2-2, with D hard to call. The CDR3 has 15 residues. Trimming took off 2 bases at V and 4 bases at J, with 11 bases between the two ends. The V gene's germline CDR1 is SGHVS and CDR2 FQNEAQ. CDR3 sequence reads: CASSLRSRFTGELFF. For the CDR3, the DNA is TGTGCCAGCAGCTTAAGGTCAAGATTCACCGGGGAGCTGTTTTTT.

This clonotype showed up many times. The V and J genes are TRBV6-1 and TRBJ2-3, with 8 bases matching TRBD2. There are 14 residues in the CDR3. Trimming took 7 bases from V and 10 from J; bases not matched to a gene: 13. CDR1 and CDR2 (germline): MNHNS, SASEGT. The CDR3 DNA sequence: TGTGCCAGCATCGGGATTAGCGGGACGGGGGCGCAGTATTTT. This encodes CASIGISGTGAQYF.

This clonotype was counted at least ten times. The rearrangement links TRBV28 to TRBJ1-5; 12 nucleotides line up with TRBD1. Germline CDR1 is MDHEN and CDR2 is SYDVKM. With V trimmed by 5 bases and J by 6 bases, 11 bases remained unmatched. This CDR3 comprises 17 residues. The CDR3 protein is CASSPNGGQGAGQPQHF. The DNA for the CDR3 is TGTGCCAGCAGTCCCAACGGGGGACAGGGGGCCGGTCAGCCCCAGCATTTT.